These 21 T cell receptor beta chains came from one sample sequenced in a study of CD8 T cells in Susac syndrome. After extraction with the RNeasy kit, about 0.5 to 1 ug of the RNA was reverse transcribed using random hexamers. MiXCR, run by TCRdb on the immunoSEQ multiplex PCR reads, gives a single entry per CDR3 protein. The table includes fewer than 350,000 distinct CDR3 sequences, approximately 85% detected once. Sequencing used CD8+ T cells from PBMCs. The receptor set was obtained from a human donor with multiple sclerosis.

The chain has TRBV11-2 and TRBJ2-3; 7 nucleotides agree with TRBD2. The CDR3 runs to 16 residues. Germline assignment: CDR1 SGHAT and CDR2 FQNNGV. V dropped 3 bases and J dropped 0; count of bases not matched to a gene: 6. The CDR3 region is CASSFWGGLSTDTQYF. CDR3 DNA: TGTGCCAGCAGCTTTTGGGGGGGACTCAGCACAGATACGCAGTATTTT.

Here the CDR3 DNA reads TGTGCCATCAGTGATTCTAGCGGCTCCTACGAGCAGTACTTC. This codes for CAISDSSGSYEQYF. The chain joins TRBV10-3 to TRBJ2-7; 7 bases align to TRBD2. The CDR3 spans 14 residues. In germline, CDR1 is ENHRY, CDR2 SYGVKD. The V gene end was trimmed by 3 bases and the J gene end by 0 bases; junction bases not matched to a gene: 2.

V is TRBV5-4 and J is TRBJ2-1; 12 bases match TRBD1. Germline V gene sequence: CDR1 SGHNT, CDR2 YYREEE (reference sequence). Trimming took 5 bases from V and 7 from J; bases not matched to a gene: 7. The CDR3 runs 15 residues. The CDR3 bases are TGTGCCAGCAGGCCTGGGACAGGGGGCTGGAATGAGCAGTTCTTC. This translates into CASRPGTGGWNEQFF.

The V call is TRBV30, the J call TRBJ2-2; maybe TRBD2 (6 bases). V lost 1 base and J 7 bases, leaving 7 bases between the germline ends. This CDR3 contains 12 residues. Germline CDR1 reads GTSNPN; CDR2 reads SVGIG (reference sequence). The CDR3 region has the DNA TGTGCCTGGAGTGCGGGAGTCGGGGAGCTGTTTTTT. Translated: CAWSAGVGELFF.

This clonotype was counted between two and nine times. This chain uses TRBV4-3 with TRBJ2-7; possibly TRBD2 for D (6 bases). The V end lost 0 bases, the J end lost 4 bases, and 16 bases lay between the germline ends. The CDR3 totals 16 residues. Looked up from germline, CDR1 is LGHNA and CDR2 is YSLEER. Written as DNA, the CDR3 is TGCGCCAGCAGCCAAGATAGGGACTTAGCGACTTACGAGCAGTACTTC. It encodes CASSQDRDLATYEQYF.

V is TRBV19 and J is TRBJ2-7; TRBD1 might be the D (5 bases). The CDR3 totals 11 residues. Trimming stripped 10 bases from V and 3 bases from J, with 10 bases between. Germline lookup yields CDR1 LNHDA and CDR2 SQIVND (reference sequence). The CDR3 sequence: CATRRGYEQYF. The CDR3 DNA reads as TGTGCCACACGAAGGGGCTACGAGCAGTACTTC.

V is TRBV29-1 and J is TRBJ2-5; 7 positions match TRBD1. The CDR3 has 16 amino acids. Germline-derived CDR1 and CDR2 are SQVTM and ANQGSEA. The V and J ends lost 3 bases and 5 bases, in that order; junction bases with no gene match: 15. In DNA, the CDR3 is TGCAGCGTTGAGGCTCCGGAAGGGGGCTGGGGGGAGACCCAGTACTTC. Translation: CSVEAPEGGWGETQYF.

There are a few counts of this clonotype. The V call is TRBV7-9, the J call TRBJ2-7; no clear D. CDR3 length: 15 residues. Trimming took off 0 bases at V and 4 bases at J, with 13 bases between the two ends. Germline CDR1 is SEHNR and CDR2 is FQNEAQ (reference sequence). The CDR3 DNA reads TGTGCCAGCAGCTTAGCGGCTCGCGAAAGGTACGAGCAGTACTTC. Amino acids: CASSLAARERYEQYF.

V usage is TRBV19 and J usage is TRBJ2-5; 10 bases match TRBD1. V was clipped by 7 bases and J by 2 bases; unmatched bases: 10. The germline V gene encodes CDR1 LNHDA and CDR2 SQIVND (reference sequence). The CDR3 is made up of 16 amino acids. The CDR3 sequence is CASTPTPGQGQETQYF. In DNA, the CDR3 is TGTGCCAGTACTCCCACTCCGGGACAGGGGCAAGAGACCCAGTACTTC.

The J gene is TRBJ2-1, the V gene TRBV20-1; 8 nucleotides agree with TRBD2. The CDR3 spans 18 residues. Germline lookup yields CDR1 DFQATT and CDR2 SNEGSKA (reference sequence). V lost 2 bases to trimming and J lost 8 bases; unmatched junction nucleotides: 20. CDR3: CSARNLEASGPTYDEQFF. CDR3 DNA sequence: TGCAGTGCTAGAAATTTGGAAGCTAGCGGGCCCACTTACGATGAGCAGTTCTTC.

This clonotype was found once. This chain uses TRBV4-2 with TRBJ2-2; 13 bases agree with TRBD2. The CDR3 is 16 amino acids. Germline-derived CDR1 and CDR2 are LGHNA and YNFKEQ. J was trimmed by 7 bases and V by 5 bases; bases with no gene match: 7. CDR3 nucleotides: TGTGCCAGCAGCGGGGGGACTAGCGGGGCAGGCGGGGAGCTGTTTTTT. Translation: CASSGGTSGAGGELFF.

The chain has TRBV7-2 and TRBJ2-7; D possibly corresponds to TRBD2 (5 bases). V was cut by 2 bases and J by 4 bases, with 15 bases left in between. Germline V lookup: CDR1 SGHTA, CDR2 FQGNSA. The CDR3 contains 15 residues. The CDR3 bases are TGTGCCAGCAGCTTAAGGTCAGAGCGGCTGTACGAGCAGTACTTC. This encodes CASSLRSERLYEQYF. Supplemented by reference TRBV7-2 and TRBJ2-7, the full variable domain reads GAGVSQSPSNKVTEKGKDVELRCDPISGHTALYWYRQSLGQGLEFLIYFQGNSAPDKSGLPSDRFSAERTGGSVSTLTIQRTQQEDSAVYLCASSLRSERLYEQYFGPGTRLTVT.

The chain employs TRBV20-1 and TRBJ2-7; TRBD2 matches 10 bases. The CDR3 has 14 residues. The V gene's germline CDR1 is DFQATT and CDR2 SNEGSKA (reference sequence). The ends lost 5 bases at V and 3 bases at J; junction bases unmatched: 7. The CDR3 DNA reads TGCAGTGCTCCTCCACTAGCGGGACACTACGAGCAGTACTTC. Encoded protein: CSAPPLAGHYEQYF.

The chain links TRBV12-3 or TRBV12-4 to TRBJ2-5, with 10 positions matching TRBD2. V trimming: 7 bases; J trimming: 4 bases; junction bases outside the gene matches: 18. The CDR3 spans 18 residues. DNA for the CDR3: TGTGCCAGCACCCCGGAGGTACTAGCGGGAAGGGAGGCAGAGACCCAGTACTTC. This gives the protein CASTPEVLAGREAETQYF.

CDR3 bases: TGCAGCGTTGACTGGGAGACCTTC. It translates to CSVDWETF. J is TRBJ1-2 and V is TRBV29-1, with D uncertain. The CDR3 is 8 residues long. CDR1 SQVTM and CDR2 ANQGSEA come from the germline V gene. The V and J ends lost 3 bases and 14 bases respectively, with 7 bases between them.

CDR3: CASSSNMDEMDQPQHF. DNA of the CDR3: TGTGCCAGCAGCTCAAACATGGACGAGATGGATCAGCCCCAGCATTTT. V usage is TRBV5-5 and J usage is TRBJ1-5; D is undetermined. The CDR3 loop spans 16 amino acids. Trimming took 3 bases from V and 5 from J, leaving 18 bases between them. Looked up from germline, CDR1 is SGHKS and CDR2 is YYEKEE (reference sequence).

The chain combines TRBV2 with TRBJ2-1, with D possibly called TRBD1 or TRBD2 (5 bases each). V lost 1 base, J lost 0 bases, and 7 bases lay in between. From germline, CDR1 is SNHLY and CDR2 FYNNEI. CDR3 size: 15 residues. The CDR3 is CASSEEGSSYNEQFF. The DNA for the CDR3 is TGTGCCAGCAGTGAAGAGGGGAGCTCCTACAATGAGCAGTTCTTC. The full variable domain, its missing parts supplied by reference TRBV2 and TRBJ2-1, is EPEVTQTPSHQVTQMGQEVILRCVPISNHLYFYWYRQILGQKVEFLVSFYNNEISEKSEIFDDQFSVERPDGSNFTLKIRSTKLEDSAMYFCASSEEGSSYNEQFFGPGTRLTVL.

The chain uses TRBV9 and TRBJ2-3; TRBD1 matches at 7 bases. The CDR3 is made up of 15 amino acids. With 0 bases clipped from V and 0 bases from J, the junction kept 1 base outside the gene matches. The V gene's germline CDR1 is SGDLS and CDR2 YYNGEE. The CDR3 DNA sequence: TGTGCCAGCAGCGTAGACAGGGGTAGCACAGATACGCAGTATTTT. It translates to CASSVDRGSTDTQYF.

The count of this clonotype is one. This chain uses TRBV4-3 with TRBJ1-1; D perhaps matches TRBD1 (5 bases). CDR3 length: 17 residues. V lost 0 bases to trimming and J lost 4 bases, with 18 bases between them. Germline V gives CDR1 LGHNA, CDR2 YSLEER. The CDR3 is CASSQERDAGWGTEAFF. CDR3 in DNA: TGCGCCAGCAGCCAAGAAAGGGACGCGGGGTGGGGCACTGAAGCTTTCTTT.

CDR3 sequence: CASSPKLGGNHEQYF. The CDR3 DNA follows: TGCGCCAGCAGCCCAAAGTTGGGGGGTAATCACGAGCAGTACTTC. The chain joins TRBV4-1 to TRBJ2-7, with a tentative D call TRBD2 (6 bases). Trimming took 4 bases from V and 5 from J, leaving 18 bases between them. Germline V gene lookup returns CDR1 MGHRA and CDR2 YSYEKL. This CDR3 is 15 amino acids long.

The chain uses TRBV28 and TRBJ2-7, with 9 positions matching TRBD1. This CDR3 has 15 amino acids. Trimming took 2 bases from V and 6 from J; bases not matched to a gene: 8. CDR1 is MDHEN and CDR2 is SYDVKM in the germline V gene. CDR3 in amino acids: CASSLLQGAKGEQYF. CDR3 nucleotide sequence: TGTGCCAGCAGTTTACTACAGGGGGCAAAAGGCGAGCAGTACTTC.